This is a list of T cell receptor beta chains from one sample in a study of CD8 T cells in ankylosing spondylitis. TCRdb passed the 5' RACE reads through MiXCR, listing each CDR3 protein once. The sample lists 150,000 to 200,000 distinct CDR3 sequences; roughly 13% were seen once. The specimen sequenced was blood, either unsorted or a sorted T cell fraction (not recorded which). The receptors here all came from a female donor with ankylosing spondylitis or in good health (not recorded which). Each CDR3 is given with its conserved first and last residue. A D gene is named only where the DNA matches it firmly. Clone size is not always given. Where it is, it says once, few, many or a class for expanded clones.

J: TRBJ1-1
V: TRBV10-3
D: -
size: many
DNA: TGTGCCATCAGTCGGGGCTCGGGCCAAGGAGGCACTGAAGCTTTCTTT
CDR3: CAISRGSGQGGTEAFF

J: TRBJ2-1
V: TRBV28
D: TRBD2
size: many
DNA: TGTGCCAGCAACCTCCATGCACTAGCGGATGAGCAGTTCTTC
CDR3: CASNLHALADEQFF

J: TRBJ2-7
V: TRBV11-1
D: -
size: -
DNA: TGTGCCAGCAGCCCTGGAGCTCTAGGTATTTACGAGCAGTACTTC
CDR3: CASSPGALGIYEQYF

J: TRBJ1-6
V: TRBV30
D: -
size: many
DNA: TGTGCCTGTGCTTTCGGCAGGGACTCACCCCTCCACTTT
CDR3: CACAFGRDSPLHF

J: TRBJ2-1
V: TRBV2
D: -
size: few
DNA: TGTGCCAGCAGTATCTGGGGTGCCAATGAGCAGTTCTTC
CDR3: CASSIWGANEQFF

J: TRBJ2-7
V: TRBV20-1
D: TRBD2
size: few
DNA: TGCAGTGCTAGAGGACCAACTAGCGGGAGTATCTACGAGCAGTACTTC
CDR3: CSARGPTSGSIYEQYF

J: TRBJ2-1
V: TRBV5-5
D: -
size: many
DNA: TGTGCCAGCAGCTTGCCAGGGCCTAATGAGCAGTTCTTC
CDR3: CASSLPGPNEQFF

J: TRBJ2-7
V: TRBV5-1
D: TRBD2
size: many
DNA: TGCGCCAGCAGCTTGGTACCTAGCGGGGACTACGAGCAGTACTTC
CDR3: CASSLVPSGDYEQYF

J: TRBJ1-4
V: TRBV5-5
D: -
size: few
DNA: TGTGCCAGCACCCTGGGGCCGGCTAATGAAAAACTGTTTTTT
CDR3: CASTLGPANEKLFF

J: TRBJ2-3
V: TRBV5-6
D: -
size: few
DNA: TGTGCCAGCAGCTTTTCCCCACGTCCAGATACGCAGTATTTT
CDR3: CASSFSPRPDTQYF

J: TRBJ1-2
V: TRBV6-1
D: TRBD1
size: many
DNA: TGTGCCAGCAGTCTGACAGGGAATGGCTACACCTTC
CDR3: CASSLTGNGYTF

J: TRBJ2-1
V: TRBV7-6
D: -
size: few
DNA: TGTGCCAGCAGCTCGGGTCCAGGATACAATGAGCAGTTCTTC
CDR3: CASSSGPGYNEQFF

J: TRBJ2-3
V: TRBV19
D: -
size: -
DNA: TGTGCCAGTAGACCGGTAGCTAGCACAGATACGCAGTATTTT
CDR3: CASRPVASTDTQYF

J: TRBJ2-3
V: TRBV5-5
D: -
size: many
DNA: TGTGCCAGCAGCTTGCTCCTTAGCACAGATACGCAGTATTTT
CDR3: CASSLLLSTDTQYF

J: TRBJ2-1
V: TRBV15
D: TRBD2
size: medium-sized
DNA: TGTGCCACCAGGGACGTAGCGGGAGGCTACAATGAGCAGTTCTTC
CDR3: CATRDVAGGYNEQFF

J: TRBJ2-1
V: TRBV20-1
D: -
size: many
DNA: TGCAGTGCTAGACTGGGATGGGATGAGCAGTTCTTC
CDR3: CSARLGWDEQFF

J: TRBJ2-7
V: TRBV20-1
D: TRBD2
size: many
DNA: TGCAGTGCTTACGGGGGACTAGCGGGGTTCTACGAGCAGTACTTC
CDR3: CSAYGGLAGFYEQYF

J: TRBJ2-7
V: TRBV27
D: -
size: many
DNA: TGTGCCAGCAGTTTCAGGGACCGTTTCTACGAGCAGTACTTC
CDR3: CASSFRDRFYEQYF

J: TRBJ1-3
V: TRBV12-3/TRBV12-4
D: -
size: -
DNA: TGTGCCAGCAGTTTACGGGGCGTCGGAAACACCATATATTTT
CDR3: CASSLRGVGNTIYF

J: TRBJ1-1
V: TRBV20-1
D: -
size: few
DNA: TGCAGTGCTGGTTACACTGAAGCTTTCTTT
CDR3: CSAGYTEAFF

J: TRBJ2-7
V: TRBV10-3
D: -
size: -
DNA: TGTGCCGCCGGGAACCCTACCTACGAGCAGTACTTC
CDR3: CAAGNPTYEQYF

J: TRBJ2-7
V: TRBV20-1
D: TRBD1
size: few
DNA: TGCAGTGTTAGCCGGGACAGGGTACCCTACGAGCAGTACTTC
CDR3: CSVSRDRVPYEQYF

J: TRBJ1-4
V: TRBV4-3
D: TRBD1
size: many
DNA: TGCGCCAGCAGCCTCGGGACAGTTGCAACTAATGAAAAACTGTTTTTT
CDR3: CASSLGTVATNEKLFF

J: TRBJ2-5
V: TRBV5-1
D: -
size: many
DNA: TGCGCCAGCAGCTTGGAATTAGGCCAAGAGACCCAGTACTTC
CDR3: CASSLELGQETQYF

J: TRBJ2-5
V: TRBV29-1
D: TRBD1
size: many
DNA: TGCAGCGATGGACAGGGGGAGACCCAGTACTTC
CDR3: CSDGQGETQYF

J: TRBJ2-3
V: TRBV5-1
D: -
size: -
DNA: TGCGCCAGCAGCTTGGGGGGAGGAAACACAGATACGCAGTATTTT
CDR3: CASSLGGGNTDTQYF

J: TRBJ1-3
V: TRBV28
D: -
size: many
DNA: TGTGCCAGCAGCCCCTTCGTAGGTGGAAACACCATATATTTT
CDR3: CASSPFVGGNTIYF

J: TRBJ1-1
V: TRBV11-1
D: -
size: many
DNA: TGTGCCAGCAGCGTAATCAGGAACACTGAAGCTTTCTTT
CDR3: CASSVIRNTEAFF

J: TRBJ2-5
V: TRBV28
D: -
size: few
DNA: TGTGCCAGCAGTCTGGGGCAGGGCCCCCAAGAGACCCAGTACTTC
CDR3: CASSLGQGPQETQYF

J: TRBJ2-1
V: TRBV20-1
D: TRBD2
size: many
DNA: TGCAGTGCTAGGAGGATGGCTAGCGGTTACAATGAGCAGTTCTTC
CDR3: CSARRMASGYNEQFF

J: TRBJ1-2
V: TRBV20-1
D: -
size: many
DNA: TGCAGTGCTAGATCCCTCAGGGCCCTCCAGCGGTATGGCTACACCTTC
CDR3: CSARSLRALQRYGYTF

J: TRBJ2-6
V: TRBV27
D: -
size: few
DNA: TGTGCCAGCAGTTTATCCCCAGGGCGCTCTACTGGGGCCAACGTCCTGACTTTC
CDR3: CASSLSPGRSTGANVLTF

J: TRBJ2-1
V: TRBV20-1
D: TRBD2
size: many
DNA: TGCAGTGGGACTAGCGGGAGGAGCTCCTACAATGAGCAGTTCTTC
CDR3: CSGTSGRSSYNEQFF

J: TRBJ2-5
V: TRBV18
D: TRBD1
size: -
DNA: TGTGCCAGCTCACCGCCGGGACAGGTAGAGACCCAGTACTTC
CDR3: CASSPPGQVETQYF